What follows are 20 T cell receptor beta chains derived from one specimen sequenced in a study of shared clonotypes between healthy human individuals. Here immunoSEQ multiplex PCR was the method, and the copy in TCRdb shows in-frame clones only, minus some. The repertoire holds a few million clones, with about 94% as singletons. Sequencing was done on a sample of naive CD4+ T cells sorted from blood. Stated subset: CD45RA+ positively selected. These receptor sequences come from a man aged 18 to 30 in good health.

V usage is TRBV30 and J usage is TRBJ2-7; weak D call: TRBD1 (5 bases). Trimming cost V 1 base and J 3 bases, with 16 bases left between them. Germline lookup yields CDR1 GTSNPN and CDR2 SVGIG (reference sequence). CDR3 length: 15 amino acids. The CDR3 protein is CAWSGGRPSLYEQYF. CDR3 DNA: TGTGCCTGGAGTGGGGGCAGGCCATCACTCTACGAGCAGTACTTC.

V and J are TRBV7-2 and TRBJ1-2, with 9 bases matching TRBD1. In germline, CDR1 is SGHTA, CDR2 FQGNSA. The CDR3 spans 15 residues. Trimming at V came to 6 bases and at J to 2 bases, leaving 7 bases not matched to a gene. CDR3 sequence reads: CASSNGQGRNYGYTF. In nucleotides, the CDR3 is TGTGCCAGCAGTAACGGACAGGGGAGAAACTATGGCTACACCTTC.

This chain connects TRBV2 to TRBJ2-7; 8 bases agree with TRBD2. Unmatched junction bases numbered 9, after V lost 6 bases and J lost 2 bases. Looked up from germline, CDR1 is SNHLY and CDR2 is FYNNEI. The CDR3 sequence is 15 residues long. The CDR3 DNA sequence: TGTGCCAGCAGCTCAGAGGGGCGGGGGGCCTACGAGCAGTACTTC. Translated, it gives CASSSEGRGAYEQYF.

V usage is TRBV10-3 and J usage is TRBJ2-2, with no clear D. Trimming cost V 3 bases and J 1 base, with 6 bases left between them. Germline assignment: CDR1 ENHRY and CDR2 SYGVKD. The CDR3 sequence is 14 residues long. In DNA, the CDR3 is TGTGCCATCAGTGACCCAGAGAACACCGGGGAGCTGTTTTTT. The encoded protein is CAISDPENTGELFF.

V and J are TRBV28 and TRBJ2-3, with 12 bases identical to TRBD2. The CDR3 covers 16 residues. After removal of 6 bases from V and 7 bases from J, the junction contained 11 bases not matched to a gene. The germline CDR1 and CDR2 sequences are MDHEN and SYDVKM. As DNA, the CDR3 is TGTGCCAGCAGCCCGGGACTAGCGGGCCTAAGGAATACGCAGTATTTT. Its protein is CASSPGLAGLRNTQYF.

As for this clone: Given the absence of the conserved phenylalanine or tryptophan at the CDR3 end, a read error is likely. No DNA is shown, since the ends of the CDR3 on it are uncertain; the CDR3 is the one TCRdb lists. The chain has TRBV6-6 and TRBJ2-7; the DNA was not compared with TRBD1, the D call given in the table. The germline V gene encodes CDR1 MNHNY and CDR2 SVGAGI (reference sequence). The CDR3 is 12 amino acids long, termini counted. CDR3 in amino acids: CASSLTGTGGII.

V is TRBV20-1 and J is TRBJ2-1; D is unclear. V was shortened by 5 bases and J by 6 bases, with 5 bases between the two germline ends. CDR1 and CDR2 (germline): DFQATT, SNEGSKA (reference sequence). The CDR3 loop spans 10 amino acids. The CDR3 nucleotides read TGCAGTGCTTGGTTCAATGAGCAGTTCTTC. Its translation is CSAWFNEQFF.

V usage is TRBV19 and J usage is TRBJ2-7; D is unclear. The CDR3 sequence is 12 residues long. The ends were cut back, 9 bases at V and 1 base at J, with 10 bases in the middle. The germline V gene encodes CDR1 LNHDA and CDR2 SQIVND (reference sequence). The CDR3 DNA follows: TGTGCCAGCCAAGCCGCGTCCTACGAGCAGTACTTC. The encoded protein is CASQAASYEQYF.

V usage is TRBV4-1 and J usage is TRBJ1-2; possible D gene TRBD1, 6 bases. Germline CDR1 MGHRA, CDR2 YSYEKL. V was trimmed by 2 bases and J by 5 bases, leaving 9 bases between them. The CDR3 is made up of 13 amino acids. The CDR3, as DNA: TGCGCCAGCAGCCAATCTACAGGGTATGGCTACACCTTC. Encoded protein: CASSQSTGYGYTF.

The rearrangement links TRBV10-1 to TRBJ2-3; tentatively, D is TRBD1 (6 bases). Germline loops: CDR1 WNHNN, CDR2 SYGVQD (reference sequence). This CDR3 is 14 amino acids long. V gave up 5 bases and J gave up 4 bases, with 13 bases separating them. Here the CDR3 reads CASSNRVAPDTQYF. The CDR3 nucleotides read TGCGCCAGCAGTAACAGGGTCGCTCCAGATACGCAGTATTTT.

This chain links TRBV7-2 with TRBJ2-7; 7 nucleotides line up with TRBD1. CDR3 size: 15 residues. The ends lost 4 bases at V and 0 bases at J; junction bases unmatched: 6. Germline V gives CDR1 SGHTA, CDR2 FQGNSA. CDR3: CASSWAGTDSYEQYF. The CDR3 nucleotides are TGTGCCAGCAGCTGGGCCGGGACAGACTCCTACGAGCAGTACTTC.

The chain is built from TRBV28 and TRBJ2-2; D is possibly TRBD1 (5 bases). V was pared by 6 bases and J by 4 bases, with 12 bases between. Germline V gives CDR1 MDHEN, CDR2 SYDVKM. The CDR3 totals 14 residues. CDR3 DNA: TGTGCCAGCAGGGCAGGGCGGACCACCGGGGAGCTGTTTTTT. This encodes CASRAGRTTGELFF.

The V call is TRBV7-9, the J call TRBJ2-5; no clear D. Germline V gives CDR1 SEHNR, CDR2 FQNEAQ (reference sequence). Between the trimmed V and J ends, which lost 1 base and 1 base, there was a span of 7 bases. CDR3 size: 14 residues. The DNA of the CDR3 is TGTGCCAGCAGCTTAGAAGAAGCCCAAGAGACCCAGTACTTC. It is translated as CASSLEEAQETQYF.

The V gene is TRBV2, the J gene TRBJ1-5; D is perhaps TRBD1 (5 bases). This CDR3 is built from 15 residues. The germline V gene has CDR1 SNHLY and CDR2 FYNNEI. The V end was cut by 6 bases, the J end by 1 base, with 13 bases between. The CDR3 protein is CASREGTGSNQPQHF. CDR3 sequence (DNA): TGTGCCAGCAGGGAGGGGACTGGGAGCAATCAGCCCCAGCATTTT.

DNA of the CDR3: TGTGCCAGCAGTTACCCAGGGTCGGAGACCCAGTACTTC. Its protein product is CASSYPGSETQYF. This chain joins TRBV6-6 and TRBJ2-5, with D perhaps TRBD1 (5 bases). The V gene's germline CDR1 is MNHNY and CDR2 SVGAGI (reference sequence). With 2 bases removed from V and 5 bases from J, the gap between germline ends came to 9 bases. The CDR3 is 13 residues long.

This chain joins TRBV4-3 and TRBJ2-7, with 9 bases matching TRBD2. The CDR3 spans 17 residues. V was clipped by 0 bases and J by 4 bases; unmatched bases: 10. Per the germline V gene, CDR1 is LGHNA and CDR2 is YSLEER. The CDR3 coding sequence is TGCGCCAGCAGCCAAGAGACGTCCGGGACTAGCAATTACGAGCAGTACTTC. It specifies CASSQETSGTSNYEQYF.

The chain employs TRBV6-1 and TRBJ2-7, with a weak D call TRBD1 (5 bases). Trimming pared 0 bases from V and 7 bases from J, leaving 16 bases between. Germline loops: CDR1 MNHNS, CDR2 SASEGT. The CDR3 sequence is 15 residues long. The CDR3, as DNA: TGTGCCAGCAGTGAAGCCTGGCAGGGAATTGGTGAGCAGTACTTC. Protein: CASSEAWQGIGEQYF.

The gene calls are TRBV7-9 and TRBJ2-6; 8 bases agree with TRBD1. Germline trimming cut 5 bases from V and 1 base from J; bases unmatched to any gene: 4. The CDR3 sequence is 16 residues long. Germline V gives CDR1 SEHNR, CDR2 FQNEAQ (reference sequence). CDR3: CASSLRTGSGANVLTF. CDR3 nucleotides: TGTGCCAGCAGCCTACGGACAGGGTCTGGGGCCAACGTCCTGACTTTC.

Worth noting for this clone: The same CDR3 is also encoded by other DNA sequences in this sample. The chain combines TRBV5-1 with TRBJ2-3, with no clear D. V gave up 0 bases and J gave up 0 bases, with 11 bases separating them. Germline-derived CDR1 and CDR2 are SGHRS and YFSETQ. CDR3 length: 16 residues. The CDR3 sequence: CASSLDGGPSTDTQYF. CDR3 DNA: TGCGCCAGCAGCTTGGATGGCGGACCTAGCACAGATACGCAGTATTTT.

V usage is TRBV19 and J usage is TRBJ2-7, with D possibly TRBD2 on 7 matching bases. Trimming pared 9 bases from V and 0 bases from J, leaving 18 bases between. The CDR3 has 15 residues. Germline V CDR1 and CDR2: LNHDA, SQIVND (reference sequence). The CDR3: CASRLGGAPSYEQYF. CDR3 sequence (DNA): TGTGCCAGCAGACTAGGGGGGGCTCCCTCCTACGAGCAGTACTTC.